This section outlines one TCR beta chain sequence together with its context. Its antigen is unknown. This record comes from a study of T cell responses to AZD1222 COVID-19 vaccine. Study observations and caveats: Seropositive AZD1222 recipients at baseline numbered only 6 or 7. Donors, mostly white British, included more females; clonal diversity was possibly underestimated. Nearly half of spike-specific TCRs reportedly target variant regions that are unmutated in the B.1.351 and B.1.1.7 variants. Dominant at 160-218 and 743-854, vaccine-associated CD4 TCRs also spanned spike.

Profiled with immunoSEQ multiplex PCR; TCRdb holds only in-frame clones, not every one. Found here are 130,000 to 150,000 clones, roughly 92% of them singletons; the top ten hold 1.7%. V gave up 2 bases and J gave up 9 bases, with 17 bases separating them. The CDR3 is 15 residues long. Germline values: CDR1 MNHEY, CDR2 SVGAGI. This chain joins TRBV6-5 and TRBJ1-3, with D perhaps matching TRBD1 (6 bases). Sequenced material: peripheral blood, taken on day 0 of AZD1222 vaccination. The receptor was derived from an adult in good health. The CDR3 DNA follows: TGTGCCAGCAGTTACCAGGGCAGGGGCGAGGGCACCATATATTTT. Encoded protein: CASSYQGRGEGTIYF.